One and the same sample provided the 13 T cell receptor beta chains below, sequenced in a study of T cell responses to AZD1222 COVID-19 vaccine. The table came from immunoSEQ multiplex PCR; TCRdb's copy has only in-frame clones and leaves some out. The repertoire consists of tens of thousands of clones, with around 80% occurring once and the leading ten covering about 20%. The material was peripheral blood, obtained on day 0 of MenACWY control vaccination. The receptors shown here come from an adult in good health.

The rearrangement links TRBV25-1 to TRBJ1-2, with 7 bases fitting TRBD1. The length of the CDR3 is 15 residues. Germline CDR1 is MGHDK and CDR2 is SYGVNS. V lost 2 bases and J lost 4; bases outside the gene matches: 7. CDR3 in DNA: TGTGCCAGCAGTGAAGGGGAGACAGGGATCTATGGCTACACCTTC. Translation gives CASSEGETGIYGYTF.

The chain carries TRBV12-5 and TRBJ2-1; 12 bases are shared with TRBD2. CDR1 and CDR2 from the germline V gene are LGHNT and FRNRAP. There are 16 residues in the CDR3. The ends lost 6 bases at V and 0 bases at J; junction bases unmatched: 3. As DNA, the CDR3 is TGTGCTAGTGGCCCACTAGCGGGGGGCTCCTACAATGAGCAGTTCTTC. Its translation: CASGPLAGGSYNEQFF.

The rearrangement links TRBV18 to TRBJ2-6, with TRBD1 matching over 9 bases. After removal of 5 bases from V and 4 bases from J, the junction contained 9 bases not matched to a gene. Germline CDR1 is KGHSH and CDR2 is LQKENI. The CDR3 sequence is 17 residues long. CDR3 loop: CASSRDRVTSGANVLTF. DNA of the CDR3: TGTGCCAGCTCAAGGGACAGGGTGACCTCAGGGGCCAACGTCCTGACTTTC.

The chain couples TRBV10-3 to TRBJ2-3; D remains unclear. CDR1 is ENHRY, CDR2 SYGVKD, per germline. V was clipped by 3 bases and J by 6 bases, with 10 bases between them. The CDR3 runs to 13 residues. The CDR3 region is CAISDGHADTQYF. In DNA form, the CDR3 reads TGTGCCATCAGTGACGGCCACGCTGATACGCAGTATTTT.

The CDR3 DNA sequence: TGTGCCAGCAGCCAGGCAGAGACCTCTGGGGCCAACGTCCTGACTTTC. This sequence encodes CASSQAETSGANVLTF. V usage is TRBV4-2 and J usage is TRBJ2-6; D is unclear. With 3 bases removed from V and 0 bases from J, the gap between germline ends came to 9 bases. The CDR3 is 16 amino acids. The germline CDR1 and CDR2 sequences are LGHNA and YNFKEQ.

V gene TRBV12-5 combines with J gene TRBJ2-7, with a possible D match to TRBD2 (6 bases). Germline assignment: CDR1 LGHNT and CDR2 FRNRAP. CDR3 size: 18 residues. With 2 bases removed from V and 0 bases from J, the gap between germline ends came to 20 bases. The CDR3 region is CASGLSALGAGTSYEQYF. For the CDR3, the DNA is TGTGCTAGTGGTTTGAGCGCCCTAGGGGCGGGGACCTCCTACGAGCAGTACTTC.

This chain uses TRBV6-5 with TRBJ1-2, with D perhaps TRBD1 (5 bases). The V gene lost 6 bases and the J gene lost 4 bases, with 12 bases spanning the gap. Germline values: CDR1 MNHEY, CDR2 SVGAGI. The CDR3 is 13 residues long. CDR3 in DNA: TGTGCCAGCAGGAGCAACAGGCTCTATGGCTACACCTTC. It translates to CASRSNRLYGYTF.

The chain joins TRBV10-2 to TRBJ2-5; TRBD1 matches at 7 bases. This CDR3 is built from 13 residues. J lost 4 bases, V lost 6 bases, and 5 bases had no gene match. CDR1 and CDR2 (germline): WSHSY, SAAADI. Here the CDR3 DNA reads TGCGCCAGCAGACTAGGGGGCAGAGAGACCCAGTACTTC. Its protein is CASRLGGRETQYF.

Here the CDR3 reads CASSPGDTGELFF. The CDR3 DNA sequence: TGCGCCAGCAGCCCAGGGGACACCGGGGAGCTGTTTTTT. The chain is built from TRBV5-1 and TRBJ2-2; tentatively, D is TRBD1 (6 bases). The germline V and J ends were trimmed by 4 bases and 3 bases, with 7 bases remaining between them. The CDR3 length is 13 residues. Germline V gene data show CDR1 as SGHRS and CDR2 as YFSETQ.

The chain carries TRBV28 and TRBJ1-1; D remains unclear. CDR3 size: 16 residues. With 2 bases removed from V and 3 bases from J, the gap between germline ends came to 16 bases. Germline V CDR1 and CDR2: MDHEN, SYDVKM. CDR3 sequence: CASSLEGQKKYTEAFF. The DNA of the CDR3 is TGTGCCAGCAGTTTAGAGGGCCAAAAGAAGTACACTGAAGCTTTCTTT.

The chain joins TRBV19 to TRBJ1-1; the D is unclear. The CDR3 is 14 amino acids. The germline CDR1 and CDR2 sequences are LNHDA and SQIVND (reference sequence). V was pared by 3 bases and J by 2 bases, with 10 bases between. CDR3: CASSIPAGNTEAFF. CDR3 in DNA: TGTGCCAGTAGTATCCCGGCAGGAAACACTGAAGCTTTCTTT. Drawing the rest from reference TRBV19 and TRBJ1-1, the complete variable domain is DGGITQSPKYLFRKEGQNVTLSCEQNLNHDAMYWYRQDPGQGLRLIYYSQIVNDFQKGDIAEGYSVSREKKESFPLTVTSAQKNPTAFYLCASSIPAGNTEAFFGQGTRLTVV.

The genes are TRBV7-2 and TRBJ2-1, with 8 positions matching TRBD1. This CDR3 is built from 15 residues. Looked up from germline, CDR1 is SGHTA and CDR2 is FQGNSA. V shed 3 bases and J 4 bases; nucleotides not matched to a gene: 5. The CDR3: CASSFRGRGYNEQFF. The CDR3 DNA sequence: TGTGCCAGCAGCTTCAGGGGGCGCGGATACAATGAGCAGTTCTTC.

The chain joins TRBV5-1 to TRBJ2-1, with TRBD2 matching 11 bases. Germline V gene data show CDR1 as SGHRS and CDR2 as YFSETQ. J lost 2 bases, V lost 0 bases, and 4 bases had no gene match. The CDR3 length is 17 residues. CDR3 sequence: CASSLGSGRGTYNEQFF. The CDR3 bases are TGCGCCAGCAGCTTGGGTAGCGGGAGGGGCACCTACAATGAGCAGTTCTTC. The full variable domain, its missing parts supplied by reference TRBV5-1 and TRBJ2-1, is KAGVTQTPRYLIKTRGQQVTLSCSPISGHRSVSWYQQTPGQGLQFLFEYFSETQRNKGNFPGRFSGRQFSNSRSEMNVSTLELGDSALYLCASSLGSGRGTYNEQFFGPGTRLTVL.